The 13 T cell receptor beta chains below come from one sample, sequenced in a study of Ad26.COV2.S vaccination and SARS-CoV-2 variants. The method was immunoSEQ multiplex PCR; TCRdb's version includes in-frame clones alone and lacks a portion of them. The table shows 350,000 to 500,000 clones, with 88% occurring only once. Sample treatment: over 15 received Ad26.COV2.S at low or high dose, single or two shots; roughly 5 received placebo; per-sample allocation not given. After the first vaccine or placebo injection, samples were drawn on day 63. Sample: peripheral blood, taken in a trial of Ad26.COV2.S vaccine versus placebo. These receptors were obtained from a person between 18 and 65 years old who received the Ad26.COV2.S COVID-19 vaccine or a placebo.

The V and J genes are TRBV10-1 and TRBJ2-7; unclear D gene. Germline V lookup: CDR1 WNHNN, CDR2 SYGVQD (reference sequence). The V and J ends lost 11 bases and 3 bases respectively, with 2 bases between them. The CDR3 is made up of 8 amino acids. The CDR3 spells CAYYEQYF. DNA for the CDR3: TGCGCCTACTACGAGCAGTACTTC.

The J gene is TRBJ2-7, the V gene TRBV7-9; D possibly corresponds to TRBD1 (6 bases). From germline, CDR1 is SEHNR and CDR2 FQNEAQ (reference sequence). The CDR3 extends over 18 amino acids. The V end lost 7 bases, the J end lost 3 bases, and 28 bases lay between the germline ends. The CDR3 nucleotides read TGTGCCAGCAATATTTTTGGGAGTACAGGGTCCCTACTCTACGAGCAGTACTTC. Residues: CASNIFGSTGSLLYEQYF.

This clone has only one observation. This chain joins TRBV7-6 and TRBJ2-7; possibly TRBD1 or TRBD2 for D (5 bases each). V lost 1 base, J lost 7 bases, and 14 bases lay in between. CDR1 is SGHVS and CDR2 is FNYEAQ in the germline V gene. The CDR3 loop spans 14 amino acids. CDR3 in amino acids: CASSLEGAGSEQYF. Here the CDR3 DNA reads TGTGCCAGCAGCTTAGAAGGGGCGGGTTCGGAGCAGTACTTC.

CDR3 bases: TGTGCCAGCAGTGAGGGCGGGGGACGCCGGGGGTCCGGGGAGCTGTTTTTT. Its translation: CASSEGGGRRGSGELFF. This chain links TRBV25-1 with TRBJ2-2; 7 positions agree with TRBD2. This CDR3 contains 17 residues. V lost 3 bases, J lost 6 bases, and 13 bases stayed unmatched. CDR1 is MGHDK, CDR2 SYGVNS, per germline.

The table lists this clone with a few counts. This chain links TRBV4-1 with TRBJ1-4; TRBD1 matches 8 bases. The trim removed 0 bases at V and 1 base at J, leaving 1 base unmatched. CDR3 length: 16 amino acids. Germline-derived CDR1 and CDR2 are MGHRA and YSYEKL. CDR3 sequence: CASSQDRGRTNEKLFF. CDR3 coding DNA: TGCGCCAGCAGCCAAGACAGGGGGCGAACTAATGAAAAACTGTTTTTT.

The chain uses TRBV30 and TRBJ2-3, with 8 bases fitting TRBD2. V lost 1 base and J lost 13; bases outside the gene matches: 4. The CDR3 has 11 amino acids. Germline V gene data show CDR1 as GTSNPN and CDR2 as SVGIG (reference sequence). Written as DNA, the CDR3 is TGTGCCTGGAGTGAACTAGCGGTAGAGTATTTT. Translating it yields CAWSELAVEYF. The whole variable domain, remainder taken from reference TRBV30 and TRBJ2-3, is SQTIHQWPATLVQPVGSPLSLECTVEGTSNPNLYWYRQAAGRGLQLLFYSVGIGQISSEVPQNLSASRPQDRQFILSSKKLLLSDSGFYLCAWSELAVEYFGPGTRLTVL.

The rearrangement uses TRBV6-2 or TRBV6-3 and TRBJ2-6, with 7 bases matching TRBD1. V lost 2 bases, J lost 0 bases, and 7 bases stayed unmatched. Germline loops: CDR1 MNHEY, CDR2 SVGEGT. This CDR3 comprises 18 residues. The DNA for the CDR3 is TGTGCCAGCAGTTACGACCCGGGACAGTACTCTGGGGCCAACGTCCTGACTTTC. Translation gives CASSYDPGQYSGANVLTF.

The V call is TRBV30, the J call TRBJ2-5, with D possibly TRBD2 on 6 matching bases. Trimming took 0 bases from V and 5 from J, leaving 22 bases between them. CDR3 length: 17 residues. Germline V gives CDR1 GTSNPN, CDR2 SVGIG (reference sequence). CDR3 amino acids: CAWSVRLGAGGQETQYF. In DNA form, the CDR3 reads TGTGCCTGGAGTGTACGTCTCGGAGCGGGCGGTCAGGAGACCCAGTACTTC.

This clone was counted between two and nine times. The V gene is TRBV27, the J gene TRBJ1-5; no clear D gene. The CDR3 sequence is 13 residues long. Trimming took 4 bases from V and 0 from J, leaving 4 bases between them. Germline CDR1 is MNHEY and CDR2 is SMNVEV (reference sequence). CDR3 coding DNA: TGTGCCAGCAGTTGGAGTAGCAATCAGCCCCAGCATTTT. Translation gives CASSWSSNQPQHF.

The CDR3 bases are TGCGCCAGCAGCTTGGCCTTTTCCGGGGGGGCGGATGAGCAGTTCTTC. Its protein is CASSLAFSGGADEQFF. The V call is TRBV5-1, the J call TRBJ2-1, with 8 bases fitting TRBD2. The CDR3 sequence is 16 residues long. CDR1 SGHRS and CDR2 YFSETQ come from the germline V gene. With V trimmed by 0 bases and J by 8 bases, 10 bases remained unmatched. The entire variable domain, with the rest obtained from reference TRBV5-1 and TRBJ2-1, is as follows: KAGVTQTPRYLIKTRGQQVTLSCSPISGHRSVSWYQQTPGQGLQFLFEYFSETQRNKGNFPGRFSGRQFSNSRSEMNVSTLELGDSALYLCASSLAFSGGADEQFFGPGTRLTVL.

The rearrangement joins TRBV21-1 to TRBJ2-2; the table gives TRBD1 as D, unverified against the DNA. TRBV21-1 is a pseudogene segment. CDR3 size: 16 residues. The CDR3 region is CASSFRGTDNTGELFF. For the CDR3, the DNA is TGTGCCAGCAGCTTCCGGGGGACAGATAACACCGGGGAGCTGTTTTTT.

The chain uses TRBV4-1 and TRBJ1-5; D remains ambiguous. Looked up from germline, CDR1 is MGHRA and CDR2 is YSYEKL. V shed 1 base and J shed 0 bases, with 7 bases lying between them. CDR3 length equals 15 residues. Written as DNA, the CDR3 is TGCGCCAGCAGCCAAGGGAGCTTTAGCAATCAGCCCCAGCATTTT. Translated, it gives CASSQGSFSNQPQHF.

The chain carries TRBV10-3 and TRBJ2-7, with 9 bases aligning to TRBD1. V lost 0 bases to trimming and J lost 6 bases; unmatched junction nucleotides: 6. The CDR3 loop spans 15 amino acids. Germline CDR1 is ENHRY and CDR2 is SYGVKD. The CDR3, as DNA: TGTGCCATCAGTGAGTCAAAAGGACAGGGGAGCGAGCAGTACTTC. Translation: CAISESKGQGSEQYF.